The sequence of this TCR beta chain was determined in a study of T cells expressing NK-cell markers. Findings of the study overall: There remained a lack of clarity about HCMV specificity of expanded NKG2C+ T cell clones. Leadership of the CD3+CD56-NKG2C+ fraction also belonged to these clonotypes in four donors.

About this clonotype itself: Antigen unknown.

CDR3 length: 14 amino acids. Per germline, CDR1 PRHDT and CDR2 FYEKMQ (reference sequence). One entry per CDR3 protein, without DNA, is what TCRdb gives after re-calling the 5' RACE reads. Recorded for this sample: 90,000 to 130,000 distinct CDR3 sequences. The sample comprised blood T cells: a sorted CD56 or NKG2C T cell subset, CD4+ or CD8+ T cells, or bulk PBMC T cells (not recorded which). This chain joins TRBV13 and TRBJ1-6; TCRdb designates TRBD1, a call that cannot be tested without DNA. The TCR was taken from a woman between 18 and 69 years old in good health. The CDR3 is CASSLQGADSPLHF.